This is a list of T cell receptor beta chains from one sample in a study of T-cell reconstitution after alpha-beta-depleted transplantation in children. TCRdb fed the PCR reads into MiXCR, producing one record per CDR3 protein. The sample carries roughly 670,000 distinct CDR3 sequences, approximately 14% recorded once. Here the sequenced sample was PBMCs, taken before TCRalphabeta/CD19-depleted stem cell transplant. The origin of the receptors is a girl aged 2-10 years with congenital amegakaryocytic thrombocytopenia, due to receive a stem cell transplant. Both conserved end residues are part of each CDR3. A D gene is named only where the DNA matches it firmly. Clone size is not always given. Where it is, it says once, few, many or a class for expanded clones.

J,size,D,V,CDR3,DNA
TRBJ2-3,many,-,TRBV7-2,CASSLSNTGTQYF,TGTGCCAGCAGCTTATCGAACACCGGGACGCAGTATTTT
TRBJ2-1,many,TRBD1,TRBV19,CASRQGYYNEQFF,TGTGCCAGTAGACAGGGGTACTACAATGAGCAGTTCTTC
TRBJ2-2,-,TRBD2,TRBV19,CATSLKREGGTGELFF,TGTGCCACCTCATTAAAGCGGGAGGGAGGCACCGGGGAGCTGTTTTTT
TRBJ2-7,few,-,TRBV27,CASSFSSPEEHYEQYF,TGTGCCAGCAGTTTTTCGTCGCCAGAAGAACACTACGAGCAGTACTTC
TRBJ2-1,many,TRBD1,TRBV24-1,CATQGAGRNEQFF,TGTGCCACCCAGGGGGCGGGAAGAAATGAGCAGTTCTTC
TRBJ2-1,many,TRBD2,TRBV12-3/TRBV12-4,CATFGTSDSYNEQFF,TGTGCCACCTTTGGGACTAGCGACTCCTACAATGAGCAGTTCTTC
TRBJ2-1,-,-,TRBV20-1,CSCSRLLSSYNEQFF,TGCAGTTGCTCTCGACTACTAAGCTCCTACAATGAGCAGTTCTTC
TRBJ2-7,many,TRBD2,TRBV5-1,CASSNTGTTRLEQYF,TGCGCCAGCAGCAATACCGGGACTACTCGATTAGAGCAGTACTTC
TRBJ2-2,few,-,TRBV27,CASSLLLTSTNTGELFF,TGTGCCAGCAGTCTCCTTCTGACATCTACGAACACCGGGGAGCTGTTTTTT
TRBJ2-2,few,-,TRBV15,CATSRGDRHGELFF,TGTGCCACCAGCAGAGGTGACAGGCACGGGGAGCTGTTTTTT
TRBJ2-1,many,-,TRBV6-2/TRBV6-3,CASSYSPPGVSEQFF,TGTGCCAGCAGTTACTCGCCACCAGGGGTTAGTGAGCAGTTCTTC
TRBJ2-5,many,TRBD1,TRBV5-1,CASTVGTGQETQYF,TGCGCCAGCACCGTGGGGACAGGGCAAGAGACCCAGTACTTC
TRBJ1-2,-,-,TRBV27,CASKPNPYYGYTF,TGTGCCAGCAAACCGAACCCCTACTATGGCTACACCTTC
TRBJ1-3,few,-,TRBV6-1,CASALASRGSGNTIYF,TGTGCCAGCGCCCTTGCGTCCCGCGGGTCTGGAAACACCATATATTTT
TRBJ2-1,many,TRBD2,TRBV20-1,CSAIAGGNNEQFF,TGCAGTGCCATAGCGGGAGGGAACAATGAGCAGTTCTTC
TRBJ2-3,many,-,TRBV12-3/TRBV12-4,CASSLGSMGTDTQYF,TGTGCCAGCAGTTTAGGGTCTATGGGCACAGATACGCAGTATTTT
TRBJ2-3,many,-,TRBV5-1,CASRDPSSTDTQYF,TGCGCCAGCCGGGACCCCTCCAGCACAGATACGCAGTATTTT
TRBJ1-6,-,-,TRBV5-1,CASSLSGIRDSPLHF,TGCGCCAGCAGCCTATCCGGGATCAGAGATTCACCCCTCCACTTT
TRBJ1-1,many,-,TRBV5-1,CASTQGDTEAFF,TGCGCCAGCACACAAGGGGACACTGAAGCTTTCTTT
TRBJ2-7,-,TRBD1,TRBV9,CASSTKTGAYEQYF,TGTGCCAGCAGCACCAAGACAGGGGCCTACGAGCAGTACTTC
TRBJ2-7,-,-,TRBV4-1,CASSQVSRSSYEQYF,TGCGCCAGCAGCCAAGTATCCCGCAGCTCCTACGAGCAGTACTTC
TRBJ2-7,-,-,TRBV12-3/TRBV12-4,CASSPPTFYEQYF,TGTGCCAGCAGTCCCCCTACGTTCTACGAGCAGTACTTC
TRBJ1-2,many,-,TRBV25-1,CASSGWVGYTF,TGTGCCAGCAGTGGATGGGTTGGCTACACCTTC
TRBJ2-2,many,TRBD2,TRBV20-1,CSALQRGTGELFF,TGCAGCGCCCTTCAGCGGGGAACCGGGGAGCTGTTTTTT
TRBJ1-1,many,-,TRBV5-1,CASSWNSGGDTEAFF,TGCGCCAGCAGCTGGAATTCGGGCGGAGACACTGAAGCTTTCTTT
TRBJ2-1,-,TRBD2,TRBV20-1,CSARDYLSYNEQFF,TGCAGTGCCCGGGACTACCTCTCCTACAATGAGCAGTTCTTC
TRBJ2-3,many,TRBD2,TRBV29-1,CSAQVGTSGTTDTQYF,TGCAGCGCCCAAGTAGGGACTAGCGGGACCACAGATACGCAGTATTTT
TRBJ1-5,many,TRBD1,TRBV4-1,CASSQGQGTSQPQHF,TGCGCCAGCAGCCAGGGACAGGGGACTTCACAGCCCCAGCATTTT
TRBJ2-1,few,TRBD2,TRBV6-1,CASTSGRASEQFF,TGTGCCAGCACTAGCGGGAGGGCCAGTGAGCAGTTCTTC
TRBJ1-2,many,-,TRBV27,CASSRQASTYGYTF,TGTGCCAGCAGCCGACAGGCATCCACCTATGGCTACACCTTC
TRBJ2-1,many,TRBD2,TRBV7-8,CASSLVRWTSPLWEQFF,TGTGCCAGCAGCTTAGTGCGGTGGACTAGCCCCCTTTGGGAGCAGTTCTTC
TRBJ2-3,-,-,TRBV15,CATSRVSEFADTQYF,TGTGCCACCAGCAGAGTGTCGGAGTTCGCAGATACGCAGTATTTT
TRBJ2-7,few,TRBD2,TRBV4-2,CASSQSGTSPDEQYF,TGTGCCAGCAGCCAATCCGGGACTAGCCCAGACGAGCAGTACTTC
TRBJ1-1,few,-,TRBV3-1,CASSQPGRGNTEAFF,TGTGCCAGCAGCCAACCGGGACGGGGGAACACTGAAGCTTTCTTT
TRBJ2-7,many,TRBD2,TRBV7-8,CASSPTAGTVSEQYF,TGTGCCAGCAGCCCCACAGCGGGAACGGTCTCCGAGCAGTACTTC
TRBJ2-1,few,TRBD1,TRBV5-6,CASSNGPTGGNEQFF,TGTGCCAGCAGCAACGGTCCTACAGGGGGGAATGAGCAGTTCTTC
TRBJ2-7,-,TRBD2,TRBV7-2,CASSSALAGGFYEQYF,TGTGCCAGCAGCTCTGCTTTAGCGGGGGGGTTCTACGAGCAGTACTTC
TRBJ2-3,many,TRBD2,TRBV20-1,CSGTLSGSGTDTQYF,TGCAGTGGCACCCTAAGCGGGAGTGGGACAGATACGCAGTATTTT
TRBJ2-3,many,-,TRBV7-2,CASSLNYLTRPDTQYF,TGTGCCAGCAGCTTAAATTACCTCACCCGCCCAGATACGCAGTATTTT
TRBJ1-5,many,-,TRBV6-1,CASSGLRRVGDQPQHF,TGTGCCAGCAGTGGGCTTCGGAGGGTCGGGGATCAGCCCCAGCATTTT
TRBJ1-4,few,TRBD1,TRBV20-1,CSARRQGIEKLFF,TGCAGTGCTAGACGACAGGGCATTGAAAAACTGTTTTTT
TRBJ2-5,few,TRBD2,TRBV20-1,CSASGITGLAGVFGQETQYF,TGCAGTGCTAGCGGAATCACTGGACTAGCGGGAGTGTTTGGCCAAGAGACCCAGTACTTC
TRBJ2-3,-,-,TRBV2,CASSGTVPPDTQYF,TGTGCCAGCAGTGGGACAGTCCCCCCAGATACGCAGTATTTT
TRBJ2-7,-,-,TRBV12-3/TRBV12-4,CASSLETVGYEQYF,TGTGCCAGCAGTTTAGAGACAGTCGGCTACGAGCAGTACTTC
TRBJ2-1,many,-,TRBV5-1,CASRLDLGRDEQFF,TGCGCCAGCAGATTGGACCTCGGCCGGGATGAGCAGTTCTTC
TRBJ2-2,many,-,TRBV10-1,CASNRDTVTGELFF,TGCGCCAGTAATCGGGACACCGTCACCGGGGAGCTGTTTTTT
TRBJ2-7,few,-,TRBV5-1,CASNKDSTYEQYF,TGCGCCAGCAACAAAGACAGTACCTACGAGCAGTACTTC
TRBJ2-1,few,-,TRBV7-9,CASSFRLGPYNEQFF,TGTGCCAGCAGCTTTCGACTAGGTCCTTACAATGAGCAGTTCTTC
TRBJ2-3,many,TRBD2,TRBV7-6,CASSLESSGRSYTQYF,TGTGCCAGCAGCTTAGAAAGTAGCGGGAGATCTTATACGCAGTATTTT
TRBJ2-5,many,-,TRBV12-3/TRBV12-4,CASSLARGVQETQYF,TGTGCCAGCAGTTTAGCGAGGGGTGTTCAAGAGACCCAGTACTTC
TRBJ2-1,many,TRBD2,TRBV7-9,CASSFTSGRKYEQFF,TGTGCCAGCAGCTTCACTAGCGGGAGGAAGTATGAGCAGTTCTTC
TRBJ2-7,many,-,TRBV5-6,CASRKTGTKYEQYF,TGTGCCAGCAGGAAGACCGGGACCAAATACGAGCAGTACTTC
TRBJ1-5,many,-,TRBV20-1,CSARVGIFGDQPQHF,TGCAGTGCTAGAGTCGGGATTTTTGGAGATCAGCCCCAGCATTTT
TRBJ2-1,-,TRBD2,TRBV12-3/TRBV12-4,CASSWTPGLAGGAHEQFF,TGTGCCAGCAGCTGGACTCCGGGACTAGCGGGAGGTGCGCATGAGCAGTTCTTC
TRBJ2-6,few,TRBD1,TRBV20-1,CSARPPGQGAYGANVLTF,TGCAGTGCTAGACCACCGGGACAGGGGGCTTATGGGGCCAACGTCCTGACTTTC